These 9 T cell receptor beta chains were sequenced from one sample in a study of shared clonotypes between healthy human individuals. The table came from immunoSEQ multiplex PCR; TCRdb's copy has only in-frame clones and leaves some out. The sample yields roughly 2.1 million clones, 85% to 95% seen once. Naive CD8 cells comprised CD45RO-negative, CCR7-positively selected cells, excluding terminally differentiated effector memory CD45RA+ cells. The specimen was naive CD8+ T cells from PBMCs. The receptor set was obtained from a young man in good health. Some clones in this sample may be carry-over from other donors' samples.

V and J are TRBV7-7 and TRBJ2-5, with D perhaps TRBD1 or TRBD2 (5 bases each). V lost 4 bases, J lost 9 bases, and 24 bases lay in between. Looked up from germline, CDR1 is SSHAT and CDR2 is FNYEAQ (reference sequence). There are 16 residues in the CDR3. The CDR3 spells CASSSRIGDGEGAQYF. Written as DNA, the CDR3 is TGTGCCAGCAGCTCACGTATCGGGGACGGAGAAGGGGCCCAGTACTTC.

The rearrangement joins TRBV14 to TRBJ2-5, with D possibly TRBD1 on 5 matching bases. The CDR3 covers 15 residues. Trimming shortened V by 4 bases and J by 4 bases, and 16 bases separated the two germline ends. CDR1 is SGHDN and CDR2 is FVKESK in the germline V gene. The CDR3 spells CASSRWKGHRETQYF. In DNA, the CDR3 is TGTGCCAGCAGCCGATGGAAAGGACACCGAGAGACCCAGTACTTC. Based on the CDR3 plus reference TRBV14 and TRBJ2-5, the full variable domain is EAGVTQFPSHSVIEKGQTVTLRCDPISGHDNLYWYRRVMGKEIKFLLHFVKESKQDESGMPNNRFLAERTGGTYSTLKVQPAELEDSGVYFCASSRWKGHRETQYFGPGTRLLVL.

The V and J genes are TRBV6-1 and TRBJ2-3; 12 bases are shared with TRBD2. Looked up from germline, CDR1 is MNHNS and CDR2 is SASEGT. Germline trimming cut 4 bases from V and 5 bases from J; bases unmatched to any gene: 7. The CDR3 contains 16 residues. The CDR3 DNA sequence: TGTGCCAGCAGTGCCCGACTAGCGGGAGAGGAAGATACGCAGTATTTT. Translation gives CASSARLAGEEDTQYF.

The V and J genes are TRBV7-8 and TRBJ2-7, with D tentatively TRBD2 (5 bases). CDR1 SGHVS and CDR2 FQNEAQ come from the germline V gene. The CDR3 is 14 residues long. V was trimmed by 5 bases and J by 4 bases, leaving 15 bases between them. The CDR3 sequence: CASSPFSGSYEQYF. In nucleotides, the CDR3 is TGTGCCAGCAGCCCATTTTCGGGGTCGTACGAGCAGTACTTC.

The rearrangement links TRBV23-1 to TRBJ2-7, with 10 bases aligning to TRBD1. TRBV23-1 is marked as an open reading frame, function uncertain. This CDR3 has 15 residues. V lost 6 bases to trimming and J lost 2 bases; unmatched junction nucleotides: 7. In DNA form, the CDR3 reads TGCGCCAGCAGACCACCGGGACAGGGGACCTACGAGCAGTACTTC. It specifies CASRPPGQGTYEQYF.

The chain has TRBV11-2 and TRBJ2-4; no clear D. The germline CDR1 and CDR2 sequences are SGHAT and FQNNGV. V lost 5 bases, J lost 0 bases, and 11 bases lay in between. CDR3 length: 15 residues. CDR3 region: CASSQTLLAKNIQYF. The CDR3 DNA sequence: TGTGCCAGCAGCCAGACCCTTCTAGCCAAAAACATTCAGTACTTC.

V usage is TRBV28 and J usage is TRBJ1-5; D ambiguous. CDR1 MDHEN and CDR2 SYDVKM come from the germline V gene. Between the trimmed V and J ends, which lost 3 bases and 7 bases, there was a span of 10 bases. The CDR3 runs 13 residues. The CDR3 sequence is CASSFGVRQPQHF. CDR3 coding DNA: TGTGCCAGCAGTTTTGGGGTGCGGCAGCCCCAGCATTTT.

The CDR3 region has the DNA TGTGCCAGCAGCGGACTCCTTTTCGACGAGCAGTACTTC. It specifies CASSGLLFDEQYF. The V gene is TRBV7-9, the J gene TRBJ2-7; D might be TRBD2 (5 bases). The germline V gene encodes CDR1 SEHNR and CDR2 FQNEAQ (reference sequence). This CDR3 is 13 amino acids long. Trimming removed 5 bases from V and 5 bases from J, with 13 bases in between.

The rearrangement joins TRBV27 to TRBJ2-2, with D perhaps TRBD1 (5 bases). This CDR3 has 15 residues. From germline, CDR1 is MNHEY and CDR2 SMNVEV (reference sequence). Deletions cut 1 base from V and 7 bases from J, with 13 bases between. The chain's CDR3 is CASSLFLGRGGELFF. The CDR3 DNA follows: TGTGCCAGCAGTTTATTTTTGGGGCGCGGCGGGGAGCTGTTTTTT.